Each of the 14 T cell receptor beta chains below was sequenced from the same sample in a study of T cell changes during pregnancy in multiple sclerosis. TCRdb keeps only in-frame clones here, not all; method: immunoSEQ multiplex PCR. The sample lists around 80,000 clones; just over 90% were seen once. The sequenced sample was peripheral blood, obtained before pregnancy. These receptors all stem from a female donor with multiple sclerosis, enrolled in a pregnancy study.

The chain joins TRBV15 to TRBJ1-5, with D possibly being TRBD1 (5 bases). Trimming cost V 0 bases and J 3 bases, with 15 bases left between them. Per germline, CDR1 LNHNV and CDR2 YYDKDF (reference sequence). This CDR3 has 17 amino acids. The chain's CDR3 is CATSRDGGGPNNQPQHF. The DNA for the CDR3 is TGTGCCACCAGCAGAGATGGGGGAGGCCCAAACAATCAGCCCCAGCATTTT.

This clone was detected only a few times. The V call is TRBV2, the J call TRBJ1-2, with D possibly matching TRBD1 (5 bases). The germline CDR1 and CDR2 sequences are SNHLY and FYNNEI. The CDR3 sequence is 10 residues long. Trimming left V 10 bases short and J 7 bases short, with 10 bases between. The CDR3 DNA reads as TGTGCCACCTACAGGCTTGGCTACACCTTC. Encoded protein: CATYRLGYTF. Filled out from reference TRBV2 and TRBJ1-2, the complete variable domain reads EPEVTQTPSHQVTQMGQEVILRCVPISNHLYFYWYRQILGQKVEFLVSFYNNEISEKSEIFDDQFSVERPDGSNFTLKIRSTKLEDSAMYFCATYRLGYTFGSGTRLTVV.

V usage is TRBV27 and J usage is TRBJ1-6; TRBD1 might be the D (6 bases). V was cut by 0 bases and J by 6 bases, with 12 bases left in between. Germline-derived CDR1 and CDR2 are MNHEY and SMNVEV (reference sequence). CDR3 length equals 16 residues. Here the CDR3 reads CASSLSPRGGNSPLHF. CDR3 DNA sequence: TGTGCCAGCAGTTTATCTCCCAGGGGTGGTAATTCACCCCTCCACTTT.

The chain carries TRBV14 and TRBJ2-5, with D perhaps matching TRBD2 (6 bases). V was clipped by 0 bases and J by 7 bases, with 9 bases between them. CDR3 length: 13 amino acids. Germline values: CDR1 SGHDN, CDR2 FVKESK. CDR3 loop: CASSQDLGGTQYF. CDR3 in DNA: TGTGCCAGCAGCCAAGATCTGGGGGGGACCCAGTACTTC.

V and J are TRBV7-3 and TRBJ1-3; TRBD1 might be the D (6 bases). Deletions cut 5 bases from V and 4 bases from J, with 15 bases between. The V gene's germline CDR1 is SGHTA and CDR2 FQGTGA. The CDR3 is made up of 15 amino acids. CDR3 residues: CASSPDPGVGNTIYF. The CDR3 DNA reads TGTGCCAGCAGCCCCGACCCAGGGGTCGGAAACACCATATATTTT.

The chain has TRBV5-1 and TRBJ1-3; 9 bases are a match to TRBD1. J was trimmed by 4 bases and V by 4 bases; bases with no gene match: 6. Germline V gene sequence: CDR1 SGHRS, CDR2 YFSETQ. The CDR3 is 15 amino acids. CDR3 coding DNA: TGCGCCAGCAGCGCTTGGACAGGGGAGGGAAACACCATATATTTT. Its protein product is CASSAWTGEGNTIYF.

The chain links TRBV19 to TRBJ1-2, with TRBD1 as a possible D gene (6 bases). The CDR3 runs 15 residues. Trimming shortened V by 3 bases and J by 6 bases, and 17 bases separated the two germline ends. Germline CDR1 LNHDA, CDR2 SQIVND (reference sequence). The CDR3 coding sequence is TGTGCCAGTAGTATCGTATCGACAGGCCCAAATGGCTACACCTTC. Translated: CASSIVSTGPNGYTF.

This chain connects TRBV27 to TRBJ1-1, with 7 positions matching TRBD1. The CDR3 totals 14 residues. Losses at the gene ends were 2 bases for V and 3 bases for J; bases not matched to a gene: 3. CDR1 and CDR2 from the germline V gene are MNHEY and SMNVEV (reference sequence). This CDR3 is CASSLRGLHTEAFF. CDR3 sequence (DNA): TGTGCCAGCAGTTTAAGGGGGCTACACACTGAAGCTTTCTTT.

V usage is TRBV2 and J usage is TRBJ1-4; D unresolved. CDR1 and CDR2 (germline): SNHLY, FYNNEI. V shed 6 bases and J shed 5 bases, with 16 bases lying between them. The CDR3 is 15 amino acids. The CDR3 DNA reads as TGTGCCAGCAGGGACTCGGTTTCCCCGAATGAAAAACTGTTTTTT. Its translation is CASRDSVSPNEKLFF. Filled out from reference TRBV2 and TRBJ1-4, the complete variable domain reads EPEVTQTPSHQVTQMGQEVILRCVPISNHLYFYWYRQILGQKVEFLVSFYNNEISEKSEIFDDQFSVERPDGSNFTLKIRSTKLEDSAMYFCASRDSVSPNEKLFFGSGTQLSVL.

The chain uses TRBV5-1 and TRBJ1-1, with 7 bases aligning to TRBD1. CDR3 size: 17 residues. V lost 4 bases, J lost 1 base, and 13 bases stayed unmatched. Germline V gene sequence: CDR1 SGHRS, CDR2 YFSETQ. CDR3 in amino acids: CASSAGYRGVKNTEAFF. The CDR3 nucleotides are TGCGCCAGCAGCGCGGGCTACAGGGGAGTGAAGAACACTGAAGCTTTCTTT.

The chain recombines TRBV29-1 with TRBJ2-6; no clear D. The CDR3 runs to 15 residues. Trimming shortened V by 7 bases and J by 0 bases, and 13 bases separated the two germline ends. Germline-derived CDR1 and CDR2 are SQVTM and ANQGSEA. CDR3 sequence (DNA): TGCAGCGCAGTTACACCCGACTCTGGGGCCAACGTCCTGACTTTC. Protein product: CSAVTPDSGANVLTF.

The chain combines TRBV10-2 with TRBJ1-1; TRBD1 matches 8 bases. V lost 8 bases, J lost 3 bases, and 5 bases stayed unmatched. The CDR3 extends over 13 amino acids. Germline-derived CDR1 and CDR2 are WSHSY and SAAADI. For the CDR3, the DNA is TGCGCCAGCGGAGGACAGGGAGACACTGAAGCTTTCTTT. This gives the protein CASGGQGDTEAFF.

The J gene is TRBJ1-4, the V gene TRBV7-9, with 7 bases that match TRBD1. Germline assignment: CDR1 SEHNR and CDR2 FQNEAQ (reference sequence). With V trimmed by 2 bases and J by 0 bases, 9 bases remained unmatched. The CDR3 covers 18 residues. CDR3 loop: CASSLLWRDRATNEKLFF. Written as DNA, the CDR3 is TGTGCCAGCAGCTTATTGTGGCGGGACAGAGCAACTAATGAAAAACTGTTTTTT.

This chain links TRBV6-5 with TRBJ1-2; perhaps TRBD1 as D (5 bases). This CDR3 spans 15 amino acids. Germline-derived CDR1 and CDR2 are MNHEY and SVGAGI. V lost 0 bases to trimming and J lost 6 bases, with 14 bases between them. This CDR3 reads CASSYSRSGLNGYTF. Written as DNA, the CDR3 is TGTGCCAGCAGTTACTCGAGGTCGGGACTTAATGGCTACACCTTC.